The source of this TCR beta chain is a study of control samples from healthy donors and cancer patients. Some clones are missing from TCRdb's copy, which holds only in-frame ones; the method was immunoSEQ multiplex PCR. Of 150,000 to 180,000 clones listed, roughly 93% are singletons. Trimming removed 4 bases at V and 10 bases at J, with 17 bases between. Germline V gene lookup returns CDR1 LGHDT and CDR2 YNNKEL (reference sequence). The CDR3 contains 14 residues. The specimen was blood. This TCR was sampled from a man aged 45 to 65 in good health. This rearrangement joins TRBV3-1 (or the pseudogene TRBV3-2) to TRBJ2-1; D may be TRBD1 or TRBD2 (5 bases each). As DNA, the CDR3 is TGTGCCAGCAGCCCCCGGGACCCCACCAACGAGCAGTTCTTC. Encoded protein: CASSPRDPTNEQFF.